The table lists the clone carrying this T cell receptor beta chain with many counts. Its cognate antigen is unknown. The CDR3 has 16 amino acids. Germline CDR1 LGHDT, CDR2 YNNKEL (reference sequence). V gave up 4 bases and J gave up 3 bases, with 19 bases separating them. The time point is: patch test 1, 2 weeks after DPC sensitization. Specified treatment: therapeutic diphenylcyclopropenone sensitization with weekly scalp DPC. Blood sampling occurred before each patch-test application. As the library was built, unique molecular identifiers were attached to individual cDNA molecules. TCRdb re-derived calls from the RACE reads in MiXCR, one entry per CDR3 protein. Of 300,000 to 350,000 distinct CDR3 sequences in the sample, approximately 6.9% were seen once. These data originate in a study of human T cells and chemical hapten exposure. Study-wide results and caveats: With regard to DPC sensitization, TCRs above 1 in 1000 frequency did not change.

The source was whole blood, collected in connection with sensitization to the hapten diphenylcyclopropenone (DPC). This receptor was obtained from a woman aged 18-35 years with alopecia areata. Some clones in this sample may be carry-over from other donors' samples. V gene TRBV3-1 combines with J gene TRBJ2-7; D gene unclear. DNA of the CDR3: TGTGCCAGCAGCCCCCTTTTAGGACGGCCTGGCTACGAGCAGTACTTC. Encoded protein: CASSPLLGRPGYEQYF.